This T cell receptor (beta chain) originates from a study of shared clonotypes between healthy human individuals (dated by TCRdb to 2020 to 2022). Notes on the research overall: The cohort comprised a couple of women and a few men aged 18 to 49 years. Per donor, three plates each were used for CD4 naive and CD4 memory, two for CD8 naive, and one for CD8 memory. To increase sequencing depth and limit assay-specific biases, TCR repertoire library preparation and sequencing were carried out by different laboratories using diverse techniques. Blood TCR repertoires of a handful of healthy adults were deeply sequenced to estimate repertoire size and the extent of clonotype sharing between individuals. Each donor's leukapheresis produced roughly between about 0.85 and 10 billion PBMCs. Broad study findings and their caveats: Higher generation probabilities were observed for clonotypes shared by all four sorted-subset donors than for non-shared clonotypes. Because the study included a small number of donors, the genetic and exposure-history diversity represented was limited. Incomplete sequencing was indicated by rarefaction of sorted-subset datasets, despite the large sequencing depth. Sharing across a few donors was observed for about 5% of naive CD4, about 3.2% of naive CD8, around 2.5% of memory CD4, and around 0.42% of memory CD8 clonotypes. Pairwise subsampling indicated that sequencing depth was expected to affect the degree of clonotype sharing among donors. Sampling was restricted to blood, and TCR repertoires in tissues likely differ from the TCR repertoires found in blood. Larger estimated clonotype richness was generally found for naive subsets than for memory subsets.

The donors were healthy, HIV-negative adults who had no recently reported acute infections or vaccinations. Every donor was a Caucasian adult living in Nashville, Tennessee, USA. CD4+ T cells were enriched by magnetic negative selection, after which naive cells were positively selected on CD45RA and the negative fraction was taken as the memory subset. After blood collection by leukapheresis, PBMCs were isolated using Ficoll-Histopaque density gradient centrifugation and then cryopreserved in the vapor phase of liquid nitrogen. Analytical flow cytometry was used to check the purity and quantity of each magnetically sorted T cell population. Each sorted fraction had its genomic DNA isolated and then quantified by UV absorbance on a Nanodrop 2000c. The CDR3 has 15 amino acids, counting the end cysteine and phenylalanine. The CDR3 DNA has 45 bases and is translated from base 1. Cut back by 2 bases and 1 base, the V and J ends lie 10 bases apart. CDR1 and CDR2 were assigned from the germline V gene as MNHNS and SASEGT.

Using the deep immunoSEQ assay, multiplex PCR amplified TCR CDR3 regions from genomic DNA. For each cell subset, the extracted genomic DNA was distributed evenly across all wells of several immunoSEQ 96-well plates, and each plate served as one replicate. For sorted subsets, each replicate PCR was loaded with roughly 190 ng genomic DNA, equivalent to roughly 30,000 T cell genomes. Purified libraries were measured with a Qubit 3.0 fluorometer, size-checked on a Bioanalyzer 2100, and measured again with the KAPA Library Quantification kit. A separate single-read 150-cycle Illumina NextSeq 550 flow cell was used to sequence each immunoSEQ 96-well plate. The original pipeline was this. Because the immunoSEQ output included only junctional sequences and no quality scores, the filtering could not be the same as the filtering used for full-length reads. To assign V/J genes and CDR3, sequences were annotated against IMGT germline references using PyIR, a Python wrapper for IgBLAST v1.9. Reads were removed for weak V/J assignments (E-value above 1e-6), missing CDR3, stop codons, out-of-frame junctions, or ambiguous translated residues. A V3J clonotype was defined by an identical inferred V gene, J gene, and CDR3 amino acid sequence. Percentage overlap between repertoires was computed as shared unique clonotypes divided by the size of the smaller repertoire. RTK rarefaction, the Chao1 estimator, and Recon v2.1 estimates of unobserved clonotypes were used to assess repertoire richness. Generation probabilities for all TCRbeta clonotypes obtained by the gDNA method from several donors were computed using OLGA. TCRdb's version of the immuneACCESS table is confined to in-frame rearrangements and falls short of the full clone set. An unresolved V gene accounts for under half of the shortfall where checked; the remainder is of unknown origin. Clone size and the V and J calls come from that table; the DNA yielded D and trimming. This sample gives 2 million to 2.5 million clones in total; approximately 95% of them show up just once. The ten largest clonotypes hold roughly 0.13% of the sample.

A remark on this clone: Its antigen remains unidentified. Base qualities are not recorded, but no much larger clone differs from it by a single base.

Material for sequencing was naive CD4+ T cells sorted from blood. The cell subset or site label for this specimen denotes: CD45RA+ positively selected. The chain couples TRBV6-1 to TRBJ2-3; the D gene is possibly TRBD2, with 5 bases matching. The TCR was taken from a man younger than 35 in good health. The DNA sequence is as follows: TGTGCCAGCAGTGAACGGACTCCACGCACAGATACGCAGTATTTT. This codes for CASSERTPRTDTQYF.